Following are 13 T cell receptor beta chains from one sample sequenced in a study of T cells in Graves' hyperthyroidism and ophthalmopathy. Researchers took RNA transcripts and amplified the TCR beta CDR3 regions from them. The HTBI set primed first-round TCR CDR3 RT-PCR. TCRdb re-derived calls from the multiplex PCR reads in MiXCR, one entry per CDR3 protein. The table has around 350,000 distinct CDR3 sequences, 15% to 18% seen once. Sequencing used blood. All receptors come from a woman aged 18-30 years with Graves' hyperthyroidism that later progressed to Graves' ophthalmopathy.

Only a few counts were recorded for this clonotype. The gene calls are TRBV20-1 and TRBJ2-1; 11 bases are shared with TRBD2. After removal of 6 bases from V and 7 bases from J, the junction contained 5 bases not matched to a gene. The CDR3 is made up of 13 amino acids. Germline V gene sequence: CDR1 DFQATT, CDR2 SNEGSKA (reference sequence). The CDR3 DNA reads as TGCAGTGCCGTTAGCGGGAGGGTAAATGAGCAGTTCTTC. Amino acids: CSAVSGRVNEQFF.

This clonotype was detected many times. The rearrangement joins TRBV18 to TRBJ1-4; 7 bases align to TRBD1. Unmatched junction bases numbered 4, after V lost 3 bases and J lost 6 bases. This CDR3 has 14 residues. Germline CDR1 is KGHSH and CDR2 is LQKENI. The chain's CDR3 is CASSPTGIHEKLFF. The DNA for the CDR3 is TGTGCCAGCTCACCGACAGGGATACATGAAAAACTGTTTTTT. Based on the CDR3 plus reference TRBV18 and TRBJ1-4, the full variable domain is NAGVMQNPRHLVRRRGQEARLRCSPMKGHSHVYWYRQLPEEGLKFMVYLQKENIIDESGMPKERFSAEFPKEGPSILRIQQVVRGDSAAYFCASSPTGIHEKLFFGSGTQLSVL.

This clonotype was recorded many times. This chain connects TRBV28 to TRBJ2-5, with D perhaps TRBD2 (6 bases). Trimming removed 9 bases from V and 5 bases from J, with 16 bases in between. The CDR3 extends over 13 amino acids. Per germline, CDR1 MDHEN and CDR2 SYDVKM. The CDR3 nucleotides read TGTGCCAGTAACCTCGGGAGTTGGGAGACCCAGTACTTC. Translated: CASNLGSWETQYF.

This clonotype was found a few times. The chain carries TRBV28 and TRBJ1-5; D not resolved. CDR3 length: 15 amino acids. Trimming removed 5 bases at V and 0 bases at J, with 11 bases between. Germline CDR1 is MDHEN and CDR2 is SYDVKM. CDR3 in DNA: TGTGCCAGCAGTGACCTTATAAATAGCAATCAGCCCCAGCATTTT. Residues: CASSDLINSNQPQHF.

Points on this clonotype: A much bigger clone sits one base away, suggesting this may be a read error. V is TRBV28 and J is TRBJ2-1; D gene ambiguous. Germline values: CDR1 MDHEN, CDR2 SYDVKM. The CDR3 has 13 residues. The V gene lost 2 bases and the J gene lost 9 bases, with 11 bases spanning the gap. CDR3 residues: CASSLLLLSEQFF. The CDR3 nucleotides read TGTGCCAGCAGTTTACTCCTCCTATCTGAGCAGTTCTTC.

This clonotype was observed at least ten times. The CDR3 nucleotides read TGTGCCAGCAGTCCCATCAATCAGCCCCAGCATTTT. Translation: CASSPINQPQHF. The chain has TRBV28 and TRBJ1-5; the D is unclear. From germline, CDR1 is MDHEN and CDR2 SYDVKM. V was clipped by 5 bases and J by 3 bases, with 5 bases between them. The CDR3 extends over 12 amino acids.

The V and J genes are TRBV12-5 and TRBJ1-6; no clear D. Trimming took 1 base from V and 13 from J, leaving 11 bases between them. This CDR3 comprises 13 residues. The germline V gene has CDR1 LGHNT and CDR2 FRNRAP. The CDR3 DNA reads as TGTGCTAGTGGTTTGGCGGTAGGAGGTCCCCTCCACTTT. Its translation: CASGLAVGGPLHF.

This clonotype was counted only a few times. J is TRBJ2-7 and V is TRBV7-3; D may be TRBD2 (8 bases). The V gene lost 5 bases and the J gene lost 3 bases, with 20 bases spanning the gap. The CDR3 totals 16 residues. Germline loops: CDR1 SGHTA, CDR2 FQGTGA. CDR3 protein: CASSREGAGGIYEQYF. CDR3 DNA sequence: TGTGCCAGCAGCCGAGAGGGGGCGGGAGGTATCTACGAGCAGTACTTC.

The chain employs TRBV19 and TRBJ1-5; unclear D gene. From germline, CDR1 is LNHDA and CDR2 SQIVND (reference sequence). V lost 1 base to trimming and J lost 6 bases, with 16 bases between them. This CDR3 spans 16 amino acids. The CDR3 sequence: CASSIAPRRSAQPQHF. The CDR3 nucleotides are TGTGCCAGTAGTATAGCGCCCCGACGTAGTGCTCAGCCCCAGCATTTT. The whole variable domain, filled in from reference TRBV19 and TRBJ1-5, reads DGGITQSPKYLFRKEGQNVTLSCEQNLNHDAMYWYRQDPGQGLRLIYYSQIVNDFQKGDIAEGYSVSREKKESFPLTVTSAQKNPTAFYLCASSIAPRRSAQPQHFGDGTRLSIL.

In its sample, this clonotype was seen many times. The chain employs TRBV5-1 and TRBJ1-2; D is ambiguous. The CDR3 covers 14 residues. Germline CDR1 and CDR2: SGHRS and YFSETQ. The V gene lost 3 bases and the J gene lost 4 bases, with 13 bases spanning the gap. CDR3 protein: CASSSATSSYGYTF. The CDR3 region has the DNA TGCGCCAGCAGCTCGGCGACATCATCCTATGGCTACACCTTC.

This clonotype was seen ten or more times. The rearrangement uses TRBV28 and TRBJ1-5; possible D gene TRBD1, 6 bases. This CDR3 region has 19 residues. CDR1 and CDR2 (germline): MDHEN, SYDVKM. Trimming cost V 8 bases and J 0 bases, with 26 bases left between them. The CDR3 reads CASVMWGRGFLYSNQPQHF. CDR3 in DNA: TGTGCCAGCGTCATGTGGGGCAGGGGATTTTTATATAGCAATCAGCCCCAGCATTTT.

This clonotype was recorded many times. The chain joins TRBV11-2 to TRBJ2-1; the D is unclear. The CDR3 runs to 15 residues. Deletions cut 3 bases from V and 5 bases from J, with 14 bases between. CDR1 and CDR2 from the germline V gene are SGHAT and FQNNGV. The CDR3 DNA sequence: TGTGCCAGCAGCTTCGGTGTCCAAAGCAACAATGAGCAGTTCTTC. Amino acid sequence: CASSFGVQSNNEQFF.

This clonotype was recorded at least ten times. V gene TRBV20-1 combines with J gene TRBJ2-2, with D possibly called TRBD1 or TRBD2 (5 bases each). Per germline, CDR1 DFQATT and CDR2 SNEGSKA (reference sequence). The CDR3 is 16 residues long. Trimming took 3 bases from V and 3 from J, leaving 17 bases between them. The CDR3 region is CSARAPGTLDTGELFF. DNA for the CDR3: TGCAGTGCTAGGGCACCTGGGACGCTTGACACCGGGGAGCTGTTTTTT.